The 22 T cell receptor beta chains listed next were all sequenced from one sample in a study of shared clonotypes between healthy human individuals. This table comes from immunoSEQ multiplex PCR, and its TCRdb copy is limited to in-frame clones, with some not included. Of approximately 710,000 clones listed, roughly 87% were seen once; the top ten hold 30% to 35%. The sample was memory CD8+ T cells from PBMCs. The subset is: CD45RO+ cells pooled with CCR7-negative TemRA cells. The source is a man aged 18 to 29 in good health. Some clones in this sample may be carry-over from other donors' samples.

V gene TRBV13 combines with J gene TRBJ1-1; 7 nucleotides match TRBD1. CDR1 and CDR2 from the germline V gene are PRHDT and FYEKMQ (reference sequence). This CDR3 is built from 14 residues. Losses at the gene ends were 5 bases for V and 3 bases for J; bases not matched to a gene: 6. The CDR3 protein is CASSRYRGDTEAFF. DNA of the CDR3: TGTGCCAGCAGCCGGTACAGGGGCGACACTGAAGCTTTCTTT. The full variable domain, with the rest looked up from reference TRBV13 and TRBJ1-1, is AAGVIQSPRHLIKEKRETATLKCYPIPRHDTVYWYQQGPGQDPQFLISFYEKMQSDKGSIPDRFSAQQFSDYHSELNMSSLELGDSALYFCASSRYRGDTEAFFGQGTRLTVV.

The chain couples TRBV27 to TRBJ2-1; D is unclear. With 5 bases removed from V and 0 bases from J, the gap between germline ends came to 5 bases. Germline V gene sequence: CDR1 MNHEY, CDR2 SMNVEV (reference sequence). This CDR3 spans 13 amino acids. CDR3 protein: CASSIYSYNEQFF. The CDR3, as DNA: TGTGCCAGCAGTATTTACTCCTACAATGAGCAGTTCTTC.

V gene TRBV9 combines with J gene TRBJ2-7; possible D gene TRBD2, 5 bases. V lost 2 bases to trimming and J lost 0 bases, with 9 bases between them. There are 14 residues in the CDR3. Germline V gene sequence: CDR1 SGDLS, CDR2 YYNGEE. The DNA for the CDR3 is TGTGCCAGCAGCGTGGAAGGGAGCTCCTACGAGCAGTACTTC. This codes for CASSVEGSSYEQYF.

The chain joins TRBV28 to TRBJ2-3, with TRBD2 identical over 9 bases. V trimming: 3 bases; J trimming: 4 bases; junction bases outside the gene matches: 5. Germline V lookup: CDR1 MDHEN, CDR2 SYDVKM. The CDR3 is made up of 15 amino acids. The CDR3 protein is CASSFRGRAADTQYF. The CDR3 DNA reads as TGTGCCAGCAGTTTTCGCGGGAGGGCCGCAGATACGCAGTATTTT. Based on the CDR3 plus reference TRBV28 and TRBJ2-3, the full variable domain is DVKVTQSSRYLVKRTGEKVFLECVQDMDHENMFWYRQDPGLGLRLIYFSYDVKMKEKGDIPEGYSVSREKKERFSLILESASTNQTSMYLCASSFRGRAADTQYFGPGTRLTVL.

On this clone: The same CDR3 also results from other DNA sequences found in this sample. V and J are TRBV6-5 and TRBJ1-1; D not resolved. CDR1 is MNHEY, CDR2 SVGAGI, per germline. CDR3 size: 14 residues. V was shortened by 1 base and J by 5 bases, with 11 bases between the two germline ends. CDR3 nucleotide sequence: TGTGCCAGCAGTTACTACCAAGGGAATACTGAAGCTTTCTTT. Translation: CASSYYQGNTEAFF.

V and J are TRBV19 and TRBJ2-1, with 10 bases that match TRBD2. Germline V CDR1 and CDR2: LNHDA, SQIVND (reference sequence). The CDR3 length is 17 residues. The V segment lost 3 bases and the J segment 8 bases; nucleotides outside the gene matches: 13. The CDR3 DNA follows: TGTGCCAGTAGTATCGGAACTAGCGGGATACTAGGCGATGAGCAGTTCTTC. Translated, it gives CASSIGTSGILGDEQFF.

The chain couples TRBV5-1 to TRBJ2-1; TRBD1 matches 7 bases. The V gene end was trimmed by 1 base and the J gene end by 2 bases; junction bases not matched to a gene: 3. The CDR3 is 15 residues long. Germline V gene sequence: CDR1 SGHRS, CDR2 YFSETQ. This CDR3 is CASSLSGGPYNEQFF. The CDR3 DNA follows: TGCGCCAGCAGCTTGTCAGGGGGTCCCTACAATGAGCAGTTCTTC.

The chain combines TRBV27 with TRBJ2-1; perhaps TRBD1 as D (6 bases). This CDR3 comprises 15 residues. Trimming removed 3 bases from V and 4 bases from J, with 13 bases in between. CDR1 and CDR2 from the germline V gene are MNHEY and SMNVEV (reference sequence). As DNA, the CDR3 is TGTGCCAGCAGTTTCGGACAGCCCCTTTACAATGAGCAGTTCTTC. Translated: CASSFGQPLYNEQFF.

This chain connects TRBV27 to TRBJ2-7, with TRBD1 matching 7 bases. Germline V CDR1 and CDR2: MNHEY, SMNVEV (reference sequence). The CDR3 has 12 residues. Trimming took 4 bases from V and 6 from J; bases not matched to a gene: 3. CDR3 DNA: TGTGCCAGCAGTTCCACAGGGGTCGAGCAGTACTTC. It encodes CASSSTGVEQYF.

The chain carries TRBV11-2 and TRBJ2-7; 7 bases align to TRBD2. The length of the CDR3 is 14 residues. The germline V gene encodes CDR1 SGHAT and CDR2 FQNNGV. The J segment lost 5 bases and the V segment lost 0 bases, leaving 4 bases of the junction unmatched. The CDR3, as DNA: TGTGCCAGCAGCTTAGAACGGGAGGCGGACGAGCAGTACTTC. This codes for CASSLEREADEQYF.

The chain is built from TRBV4-3 and TRBJ1-4; TRBD1 might be the D (5 bases). From germline, CDR1 is LGHNA and CDR2 YSLEER. V was clipped by 4 bases and J by 5 bases, with 14 bases between them. The CDR3 contains 15 residues. The CDR3 nucleotides are TGCGCCAGCAGCCGACGGGACGGCGGCAATGAAAAACTGTTTTTT. This translates into CASSRRDGGNEKLFF.

The chain employs TRBV10-2 and TRBJ2-7, with D unresolved. The V end was cut by 8 bases, the J end by 2 bases, with 10 bases between. Germline V gene lookup returns CDR1 WSHSY and CDR2 SAAADI. CDR3 size: 12 residues. The CDR3 reads CASFDSTYEQYF. Here the CDR3 DNA reads TGCGCCAGCTTCGACTCTACCTACGAGCAGTACTTC.

The V gene is TRBV9, the J gene TRBJ1-5, with a tentative D call TRBD1 (5 bases). V was pared by 0 bases and J by 5 bases, with 9 bases between. Germline V gives CDR1 SGDLS, CDR2 YYNGEE. The length of the CDR3 is 14 residues. The CDR3 DNA reads TGTGCCAGCAGCGTAGGTGCAGGGCATCAGCCCCAGCATTTT. Translation: CASSVGAGHQPQHF. The whole variable domain, remainder taken from reference TRBV9 and TRBJ1-5, is DSGVTQTPKHLITATGQRVTLRCSPRSGDLSVYWYQQSLDQGLQFLIQYYNGEERAKGNILERFSAQQFPDLHSELNLSSLELGDSALYFCASSVGAGHQPQHFGDGTRLSIL.

A word on this clone: The same CDR3 is also encoded by other DNA sequences in this sample. The chain recombines TRBV28 with TRBJ2-7; D is perhaps TRBD1 or TRBD2 (5 bases each). Germline V gene sequence: CDR1 MDHEN, CDR2 SYDVKM. Trimming took off 6 bases at V and 0 bases at J, with 12 bases between the two ends. The CDR3 has 14 residues. The CDR3 loop is CASRPGTPSYEQYF. The DNA of the CDR3 is TGTGCCAGCAGACCCGGGACCCCCTCCTACGAGCAGTACTTC. The full variable domain, completed using reference TRBV28 and TRBJ2-7, is DVKVTQSSRYLVKRTGEKVFLECVQDMDHENMFWYRQDPGLGLRLIYFSYDVKMKEKGDIPEGYSVSREKKERFSLILESASTNQTSMYLCASRPGTPSYEQYFGPGTRLTVT.

This rearrangement joins TRBV5-1 to TRBJ1-1, with D unresolved. The CDR3 runs 14 residues. Germline-derived CDR1 and CDR2 are SGHRS and YFSETQ. V dropped 2 bases and J dropped 1 base, with 9 bases sitting between them. CDR3 bases: TGCGCCAGCAGCTTATTACGCGCGAACACTGAAGCTTTCTTT. Its protein product is CASSLLRANTEAFF.

The chain carries TRBV7-8 and TRBJ2-7; unclear D gene. The CDR3 consists of 15 residues. Germline lookup yields CDR1 SGHVS and CDR2 FQNEAQ. V was cut by 1 base and J by 0 bases, with 10 bases left in between. CDR3 amino acids: CASSLGVSTSYEQYF. CDR3 bases: TGTGCCAGCAGCTTAGGGGTCTCAACCTCCTACGAGCAGTACTTC.

The chain couples TRBV7-6 to TRBJ2-1, with 9 bases fitting TRBD2. Trimming removed 5 bases from V and 7 bases from J; junction bases left unmatched: 12. The CDR3 runs 16 residues. Looked up from germline, CDR1 is SGHVS and CDR2 is FNYEAQ. CDR3 sequence: CASSPPGAGGGNEQFF. The CDR3 bases are TGTGCCAGCAGCCCCCCGGGAGCGGGAGGTGGTAATGAGCAGTTCTTC.

V gene TRBV30 combines with J gene TRBJ2-4; D uncertain. Germline CDR1 and CDR2: GTSNPN and SVGIG (reference sequence). The CDR3 consists of 11 residues. The V end was cut by 1 base, the J end by 6 bases, with 4 bases between. CDR3 in amino acids: CAWSEGNIQYF. The CDR3 coding sequence is TGTGCCTGGAGTGAGGGAAACATTCAGTACTTC.

The rearrangement joins TRBV6-6 to TRBJ2-7; no reliable D call. Trimming removed 7 bases at V and 2 bases at J, with 6 bases between. CDR1 is MNHNY and CDR2 is SVGAGI in the germline V gene (reference sequence). This CDR3 contains 11 residues. Written as DNA, the CDR3 is TGTGCCAGCATTTCGGCCTACGAGCAGTACTTC. Its protein is CASISAYEQYF.

This chain uses TRBV30 with TRBJ2-7; D is perhaps TRBD1 or TRBD2 (5 bases each). This CDR3 has 16 residues. Trimming left V 0 bases short and J 2 bases short, with 17 bases between. CDR1 and CDR2 from the germline V gene are GTSNPN and SVGIG (reference sequence). The CDR3: CAWSVMVEGNPYEQYF. The CDR3 region has the DNA TGTGCCTGGAGTGTAATGGTAGAGGGGAACCCCTACGAGCAGTACTTC. The variable domain in full, with the rest retrieved from reference TRBV30 and TRBJ2-7, is SQTIHQWPATLVQPVGSPLSLECTVEGTSNPNLYWYRQAAGRGLQLLFYSVGIGQISSEVPQNLSASRPQDRQFILSSKKLLLSDSGFYLCAWSVMVEGNPYEQYFGPGTRLTVT.

The V gene is TRBV28, the J gene TRBJ1-5; TRBD1 might be the D (6 bases). Germline CDR1 is MDHEN and CDR2 is SYDVKM. This CDR3 is 15 amino acids long. The V and J ends lost 5 bases and 5 bases respectively, with 16 bases between them. CDR3 DNA: TGTGCCAGCAGTAGCTCAGGGGTGCGATATCAGCCCCAGCATTTT. Translated, it gives CASSSSGVRYQPQHF.

The J gene is TRBJ2-7, the V gene TRBV6-1, with TRBD2 identical over 8 bases. Germline V gives CDR1 MNHNS, CDR2 SASEGT. This CDR3 has 15 residues. V gave up 2 bases and J gave up 4 bases; unmatched junction bases: 7. The CDR3 sequence: CASSEFTSGPYEQYF. DNA of the CDR3: TGTGCCAGCAGTGAATTCACTAGCGGACCTTACGAGCAGTACTTC.